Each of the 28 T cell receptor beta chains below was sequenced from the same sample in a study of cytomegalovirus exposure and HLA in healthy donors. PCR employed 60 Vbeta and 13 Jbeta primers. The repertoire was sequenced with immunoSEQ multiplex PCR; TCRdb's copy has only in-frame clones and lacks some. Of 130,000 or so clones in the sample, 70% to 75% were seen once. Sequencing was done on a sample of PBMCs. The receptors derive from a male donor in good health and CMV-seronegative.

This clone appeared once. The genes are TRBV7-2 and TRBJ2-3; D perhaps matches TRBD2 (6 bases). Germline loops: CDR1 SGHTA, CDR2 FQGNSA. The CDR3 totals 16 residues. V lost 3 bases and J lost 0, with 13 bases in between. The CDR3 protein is CASSLVGGTSTDTQYF. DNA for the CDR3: TGTGCCAGCAGCTTGGTAGGAGGGACTAGCACAGATACGCAGTATTTT.

CDR3 sequence (DNA): TGCGCCAGCAGCCAAGTCGAGGGGGCCAATCAGCCCCAGCATTTT. It yields the protein CASSQVEGANQPQHF. J is TRBJ1-5 and V is TRBV4-3, with 7 bases that match TRBD1. Germline CDR1 is LGHNA and CDR2 is YSLEER. Losses at the gene ends were 1 base for V and 3 bases for J; bases not matched to a gene: 3. This CDR3 contains 15 residues.

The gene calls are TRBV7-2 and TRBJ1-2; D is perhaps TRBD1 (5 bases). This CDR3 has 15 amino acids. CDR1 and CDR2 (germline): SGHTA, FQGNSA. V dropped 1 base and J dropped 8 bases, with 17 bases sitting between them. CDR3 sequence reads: CASSLEVARARGYTF. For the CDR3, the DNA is TGTGCCAGCAGCTTAGAAGTGGCCAGGGCAAGAGGCTACACCTTC. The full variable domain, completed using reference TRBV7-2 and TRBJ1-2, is GAGVSQSPSNKVTEKGKDVELRCDPISGHTALYWYRQSLGQGLEFLIYFQGNSAPDKSGLPSDRFSAERTGGSVSTLTIQRTQQEDSAVYLCASSLEVARARGYTFGSGTRLTVV.

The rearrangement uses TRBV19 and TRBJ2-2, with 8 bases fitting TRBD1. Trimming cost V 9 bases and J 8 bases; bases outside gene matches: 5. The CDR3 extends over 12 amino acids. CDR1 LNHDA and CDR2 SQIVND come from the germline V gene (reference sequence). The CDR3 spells CASEDRVGELFF. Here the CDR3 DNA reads TGTGCCAGCGAGGACAGGGTTGGGGAGCTGTTTTTT.

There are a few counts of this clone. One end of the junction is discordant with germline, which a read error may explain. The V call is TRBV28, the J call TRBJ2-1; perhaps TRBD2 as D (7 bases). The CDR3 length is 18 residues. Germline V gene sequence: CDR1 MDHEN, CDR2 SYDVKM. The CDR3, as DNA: TGTGCCAGCACTTTAGGGGGACTAACGGTCGTTACCTACAATGAGCAGTTCTTC. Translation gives CASTLGGLTVVTYNEQFF. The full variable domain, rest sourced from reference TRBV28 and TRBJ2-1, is DVKVTQSSRYLVKRTGEKVFLECVQDMDHENMFWYRQDPGLGLRLIYFSYDVKMKEKGDIPEGYSVSREKKERFSLILESASTNQTSMYLCASTLGGLTVVTYNEQFFGPGTRLTVL.

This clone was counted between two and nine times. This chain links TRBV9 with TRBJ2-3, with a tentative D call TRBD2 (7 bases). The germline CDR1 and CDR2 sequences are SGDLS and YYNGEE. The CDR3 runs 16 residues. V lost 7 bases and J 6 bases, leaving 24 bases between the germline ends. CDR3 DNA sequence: TGTGCCAGCGGTGGGAGGGGGGGGGCTGGCGGCGATACGCAGTATTTT. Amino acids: CASGGRGGAGGDTQYF.

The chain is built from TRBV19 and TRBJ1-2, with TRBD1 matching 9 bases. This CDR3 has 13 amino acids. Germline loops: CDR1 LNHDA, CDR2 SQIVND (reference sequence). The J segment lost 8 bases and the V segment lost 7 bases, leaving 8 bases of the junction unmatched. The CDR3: CASKDRGARGYTF. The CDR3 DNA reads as TGTGCCAGTAAAGACAGGGGGGCGCGGGGCTACACCTTC.

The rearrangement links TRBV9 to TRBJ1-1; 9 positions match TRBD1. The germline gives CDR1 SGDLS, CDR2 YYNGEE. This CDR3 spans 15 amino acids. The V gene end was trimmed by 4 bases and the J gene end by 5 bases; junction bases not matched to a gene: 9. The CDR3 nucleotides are TGTGCCAGCAGCCCTCAAGGGACAGGGAAAACTGAAGCTTTCTTT. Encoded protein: CASSPQGTGKTEAFF.

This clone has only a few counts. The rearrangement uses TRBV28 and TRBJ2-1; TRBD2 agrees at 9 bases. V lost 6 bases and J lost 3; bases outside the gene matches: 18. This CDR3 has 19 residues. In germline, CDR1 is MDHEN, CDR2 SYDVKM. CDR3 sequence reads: CASSPGAAGGAWRYNEQFF. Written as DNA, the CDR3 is TGTGCCAGCAGCCCGGGGGCAGCGGGGGGTGCCTGGCGCTACAATGAGCAGTTCTTC.

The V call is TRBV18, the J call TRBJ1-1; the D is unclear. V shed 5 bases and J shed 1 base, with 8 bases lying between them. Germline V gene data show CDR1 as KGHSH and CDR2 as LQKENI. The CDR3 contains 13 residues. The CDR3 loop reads CASSGLGNTEAFF. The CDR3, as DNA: TGTGCCAGCTCAGGGCTTGGGAACACTGAAGCTTTCTTT.

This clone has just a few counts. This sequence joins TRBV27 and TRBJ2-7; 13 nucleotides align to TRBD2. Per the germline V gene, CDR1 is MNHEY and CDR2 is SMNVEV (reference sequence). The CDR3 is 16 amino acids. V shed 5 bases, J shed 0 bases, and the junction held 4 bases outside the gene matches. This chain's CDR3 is CASSPRTSGSSYEQYF. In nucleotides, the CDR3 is TGTGCCAGCAGTCCCCGGACTAGCGGGAGCTCCTACGAGCAGTACTTC.

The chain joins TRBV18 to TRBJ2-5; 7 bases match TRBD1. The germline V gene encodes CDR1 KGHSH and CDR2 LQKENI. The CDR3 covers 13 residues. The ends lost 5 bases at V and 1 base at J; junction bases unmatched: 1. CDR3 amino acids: CASSYRGQETQYF. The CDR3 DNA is TGTGCCAGCTCATACAGGGGCCAAGAGACCCAGTACTTC. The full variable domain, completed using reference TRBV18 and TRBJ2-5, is NAGVMQNPRHLVRRRGQEARLRCSPMKGHSHVYWYRQLPEEGLKFMVYLQKENIIDESGMPKERFSAEFPKEGPSILRIQQVVRGDSAAYFCASSYRGQETQYFGPGTRLLVL.

CDR3 protein: CASSTLIGQGAYEQYF. The CDR3 DNA is TGTGCCAGTAGTACCTTAATCGGACAGGGGGCCTACGAGCAGTACTTC. The chain couples TRBV19 to TRBJ2-7; 10 bases align to TRBD1. CDR1 and CDR2 from the germline V gene are LNHDA and SQIVND (reference sequence). CDR3 length: 16 residues. V trimming: 4 bases; J trimming: 2 bases; junction bases outside the gene matches: 8.

The CDR3 DNA is TGTGCCAGCAGTTCCGACAGGGGGCAGACCCAGTACTTC. It yields the protein CASSSDRGQTQYF. V usage is TRBV7-3 and J usage is TRBJ2-5, with 10 bases lining up with TRBD1. Germline V CDR1 and CDR2: SGHTA, FQGTGA. This CDR3 has 13 amino acids. The V segment lost 6 bases and the J segment 6 bases; nucleotides outside the gene matches: 4. The entire variable domain, with the rest obtained from reference TRBV7-3 and TRBJ2-5, is as follows: GAGVSQTPSNKVTEKGKYVELRCDPISGHTALYWYRQSLGQGPEFLIYFQGTGAADDSGLPNDRFFAVRPEGSVSTLKIQRTERGDSAVYLCASSSDRGQTQYFGPGTRLLVL.

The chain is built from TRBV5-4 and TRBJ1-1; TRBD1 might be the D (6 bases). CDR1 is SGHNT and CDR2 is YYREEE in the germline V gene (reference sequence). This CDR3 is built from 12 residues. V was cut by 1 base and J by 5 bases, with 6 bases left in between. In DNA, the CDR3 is TGTGCCAGCAGCTTGACAGGGACTGAAGCTTTCTTT. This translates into CASSLTGTEAFF.

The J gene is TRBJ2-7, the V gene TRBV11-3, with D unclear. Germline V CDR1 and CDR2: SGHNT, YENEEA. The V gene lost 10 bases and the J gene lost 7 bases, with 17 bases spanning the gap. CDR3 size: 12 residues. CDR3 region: CATYEVGGEQYF. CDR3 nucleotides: TGTGCCACTTATGAGGTGGGTGGGGAGCAGTACTTC.

CDR3 sequence: CASSLEGQLNQPQHF. CDR3 DNA sequence: TGTGCCAGCAGCTTGGAGGGACAACTCAATCAGCCCCAGCATTTT. The V and J genes are TRBV5-8 and TRBJ1-5; tentative D call: TRBD1 (6 bases). V shed 0 bases and J shed 3 bases, with 10 bases lying between them. The CDR3 covers 15 residues. Germline CDR1 is SGHTS and CDR2 is YDEGEE. Based on the CDR3 plus reference TRBV5-8 and TRBJ1-5, the full variable domain is EAGVTQSPTHLIKTRGQQATLRCSPISGHTSVYWYQQALGLGLQFLLWYDEGEERNRGNFPPRFSGRQFPNYSSELNVNALELEDSALYLCASSLEGQLNQPQHFGDGTRLSIL.

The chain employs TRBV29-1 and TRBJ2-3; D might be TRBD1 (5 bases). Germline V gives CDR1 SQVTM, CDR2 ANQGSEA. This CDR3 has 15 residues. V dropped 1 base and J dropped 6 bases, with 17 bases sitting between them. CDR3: CSVEVAGRKGDTQYF. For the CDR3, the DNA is TGCAGCGTTGAAGTGGCAGGAAGGAAGGGGGATACGCAGTATTTT.

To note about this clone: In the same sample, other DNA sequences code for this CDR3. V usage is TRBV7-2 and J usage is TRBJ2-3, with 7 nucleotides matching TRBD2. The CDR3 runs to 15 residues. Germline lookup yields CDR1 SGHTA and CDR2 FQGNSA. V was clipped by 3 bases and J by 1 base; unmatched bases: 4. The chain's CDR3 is CASSLVGGGTDTQYF. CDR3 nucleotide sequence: TGTGCCAGCAGCTTGGTGGGAGGGGGCACAGATACGCAGTATTTT.

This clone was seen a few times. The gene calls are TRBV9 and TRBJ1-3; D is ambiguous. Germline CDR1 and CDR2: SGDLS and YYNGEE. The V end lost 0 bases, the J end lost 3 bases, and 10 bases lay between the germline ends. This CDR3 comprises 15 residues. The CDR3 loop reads CASSVDGGFGNTIYF. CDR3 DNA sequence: TGTGCCAGCAGCGTAGATGGAGGGTTTGGAAACACCATATATTTT.

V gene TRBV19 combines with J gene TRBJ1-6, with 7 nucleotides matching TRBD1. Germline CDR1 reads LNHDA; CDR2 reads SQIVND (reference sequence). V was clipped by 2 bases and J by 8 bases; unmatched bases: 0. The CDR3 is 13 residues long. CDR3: CASSIQGDSPLHF. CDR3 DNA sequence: TGTGCCAGTAGTATACAGGGGGATTCACCCCTCCACTTT.

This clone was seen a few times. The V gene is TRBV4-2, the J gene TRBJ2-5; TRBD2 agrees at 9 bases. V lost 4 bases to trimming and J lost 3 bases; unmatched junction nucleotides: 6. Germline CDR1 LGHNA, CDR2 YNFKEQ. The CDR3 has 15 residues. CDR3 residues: CASSPRGGGKETQYF. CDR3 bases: TGTGCCAGCAGCCCCCGCGGGGGGGGAAAAGAGACCCAGTACTTC.

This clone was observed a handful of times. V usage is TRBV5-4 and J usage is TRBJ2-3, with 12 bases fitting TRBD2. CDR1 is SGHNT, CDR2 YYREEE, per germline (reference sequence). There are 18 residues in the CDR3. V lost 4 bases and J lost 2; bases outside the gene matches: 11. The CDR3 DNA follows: TGTGCCAGCAGCACCGGACTAGCGGGGTCTGGTAACACAGATACGCAGTATTTT. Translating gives CASSTGLAGSGNTDTQYF.

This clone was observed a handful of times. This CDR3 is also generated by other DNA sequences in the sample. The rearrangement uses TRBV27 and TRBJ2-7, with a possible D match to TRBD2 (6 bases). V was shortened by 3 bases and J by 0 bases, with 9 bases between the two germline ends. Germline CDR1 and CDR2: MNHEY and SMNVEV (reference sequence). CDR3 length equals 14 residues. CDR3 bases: TGTGCCAGCAGTTTCGGGGGAAGCTCCTACGAGCAGTACTTC. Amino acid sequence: CASSFGGSSYEQYF.

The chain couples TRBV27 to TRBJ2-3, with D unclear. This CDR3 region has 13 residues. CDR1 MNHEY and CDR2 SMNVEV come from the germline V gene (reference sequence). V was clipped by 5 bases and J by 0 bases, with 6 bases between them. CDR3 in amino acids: CASSRLSTDTQYF. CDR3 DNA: TGTGCCAGCAGTCGGTTGAGCACAGATACGCAGTATTTT.

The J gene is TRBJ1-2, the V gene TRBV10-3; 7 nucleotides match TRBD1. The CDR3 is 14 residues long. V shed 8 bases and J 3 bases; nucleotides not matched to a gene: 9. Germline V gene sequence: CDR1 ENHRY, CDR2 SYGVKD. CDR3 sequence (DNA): TGTGCCATCTCGGTAACAGGGGAGGACTATGGCTACACCTTC. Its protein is CAISVTGEDYGYTF.

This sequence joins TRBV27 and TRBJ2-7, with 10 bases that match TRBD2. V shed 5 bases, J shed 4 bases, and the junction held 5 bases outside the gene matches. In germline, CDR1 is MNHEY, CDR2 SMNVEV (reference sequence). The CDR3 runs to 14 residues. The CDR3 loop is CASSERGGLYEQYF. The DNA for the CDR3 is TGTGCCAGCAGTGAGCGGGGGGGTTTGTACGAGCAGTACTTC.

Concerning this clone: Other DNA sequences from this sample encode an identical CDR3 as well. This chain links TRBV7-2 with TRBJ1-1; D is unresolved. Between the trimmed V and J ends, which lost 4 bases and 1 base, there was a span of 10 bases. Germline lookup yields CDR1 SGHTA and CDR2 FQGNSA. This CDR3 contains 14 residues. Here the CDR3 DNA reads TGTGCCAGCAGCTCCGGGATTCGGAACACTGAAGCTTTCTTT. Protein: CASSSGIRNTEAFF.